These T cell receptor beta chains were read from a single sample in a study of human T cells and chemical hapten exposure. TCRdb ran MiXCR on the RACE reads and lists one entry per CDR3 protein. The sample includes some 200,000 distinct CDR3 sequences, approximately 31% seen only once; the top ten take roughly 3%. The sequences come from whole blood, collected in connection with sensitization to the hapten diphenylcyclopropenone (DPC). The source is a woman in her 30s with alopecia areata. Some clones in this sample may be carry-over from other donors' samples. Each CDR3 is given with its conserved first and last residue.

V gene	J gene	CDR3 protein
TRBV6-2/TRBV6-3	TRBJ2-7	CASSDPRPSREQYF
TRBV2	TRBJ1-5	CASSGTGRTQPQHF
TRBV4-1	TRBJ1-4	CASSQEPGGTNEKLFF
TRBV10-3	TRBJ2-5	CAVGWGEETQYF
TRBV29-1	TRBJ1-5	CSAKADSNQPQHF
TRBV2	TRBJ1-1	CASSVRGNTEAFF
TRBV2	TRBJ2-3	CASSEGWAGTQYF
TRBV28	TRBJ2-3	CASSLWSGGPTSTDTQYF
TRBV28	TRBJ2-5	CASSQGKETQYF
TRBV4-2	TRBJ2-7	CASSQEGREQYF
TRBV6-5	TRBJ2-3	CANGPKDTQYF
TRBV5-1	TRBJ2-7	CASSLWTPREQYF
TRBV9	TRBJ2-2	CASSVASLRAGELFF
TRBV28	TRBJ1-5	CASRTGQFNQPQHF
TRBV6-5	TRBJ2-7	CASSYLTGEQYF
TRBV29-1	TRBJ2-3	CSVLRMDTQYF
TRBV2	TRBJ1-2	CARLFGGYGYTF
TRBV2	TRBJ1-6	CASSEVRSPLHF
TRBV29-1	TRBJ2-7	CSVDGPGDEQYF
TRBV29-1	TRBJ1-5	CSAQVGVGNQPQHF
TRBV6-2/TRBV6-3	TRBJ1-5	CARGGQTSGNQPQHF
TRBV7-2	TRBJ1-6	CASSTSHGPLHF
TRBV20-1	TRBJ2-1	CSARPVTSGSYNEQFF
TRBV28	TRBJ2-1	CASSKGGTGGKVNEQFF
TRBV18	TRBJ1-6	CASSPRQGGDRYNSPLHF
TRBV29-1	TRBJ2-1	CSVDGRIYNEQFF
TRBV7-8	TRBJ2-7	CASSLGGLDYEQYF
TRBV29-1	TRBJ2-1	CSVEDAENEQFF
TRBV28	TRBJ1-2	CASSLRGSYGYTF
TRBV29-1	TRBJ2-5	CSVGRVPETQYF
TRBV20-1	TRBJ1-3	CSARQGPSGNTIYF
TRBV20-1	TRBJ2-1	CSQLDRASGTNEQFF
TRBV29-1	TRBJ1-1	CSAGDGDTEAFF
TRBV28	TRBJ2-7	CASSRGQGGEQYF
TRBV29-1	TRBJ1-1	CSVARTGGFTEAFF